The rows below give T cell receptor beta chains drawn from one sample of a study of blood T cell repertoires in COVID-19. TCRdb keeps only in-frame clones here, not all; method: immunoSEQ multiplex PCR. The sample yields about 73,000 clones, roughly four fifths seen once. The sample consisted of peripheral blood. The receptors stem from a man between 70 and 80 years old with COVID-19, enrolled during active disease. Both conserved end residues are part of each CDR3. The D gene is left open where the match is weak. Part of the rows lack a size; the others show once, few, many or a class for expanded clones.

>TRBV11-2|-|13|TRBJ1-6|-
CASSLGQGTPLHF
TGTGCCAGCAGCTTAGGTCAGGGGACACCCCTCCACTTT
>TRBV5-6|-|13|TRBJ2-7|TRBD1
CASSLGGVYEQYF
TGTGCCAGCAGCTTAGGGGGCGTTTACGAGCAGTACTTC
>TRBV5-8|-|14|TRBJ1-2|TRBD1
CASSLMGQGAAYTF
TGTGCCAGCAGCTTGATGGGACAGGGGGCGGCCTATACCTTC
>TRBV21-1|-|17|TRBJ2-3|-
CASSKASGTGSNDTQYF
TGTGCCAGCAGCAAAGCGTCCGGGACAGGGAGCAACGATACGCAGTATTTT
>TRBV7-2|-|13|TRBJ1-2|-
CASSLGRLNGYTF
TGTGCCAGCAGCTTAGGGCGGTTAAATGGCTACACCTTC
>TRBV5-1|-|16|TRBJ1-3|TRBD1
CASREPGQYSGNTIYF
TGCGCCAGCCGAGAACCGGGACAGTACTCTGGAAACACCATATATTTT
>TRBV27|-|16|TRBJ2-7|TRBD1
CARRTLGQGTSGEQYF
TGTGCCAGGCGGACCCTGGGACAGGGAACGTCGGGCGAGCAGTACTTC
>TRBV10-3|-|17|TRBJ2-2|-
CAISLFRSAGATGELFF
TGTGCCATCAGCCTCTTCCGTTCCGCGGGGGCCACCGGGGAGCTGTTTTTT
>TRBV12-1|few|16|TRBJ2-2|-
CASSPHGDYHTGELFF
TGTGCCAGCAGCCCTCACGGGGACTATCACACCGGGGAGCTGTTTTTT
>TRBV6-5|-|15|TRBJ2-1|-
CASSYSLGGAGEQFF
TGTGCCAGCAGTTACTCGTTAGGGGGAGCGGGAGAGCAGTTCTTC
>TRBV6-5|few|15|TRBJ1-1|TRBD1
CASNVGGAKNTEAFF
TGTGCCAGCAATGTAGGGGGCGCAAAAAACACTGAAGCTTTCTTT
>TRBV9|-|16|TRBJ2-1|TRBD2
CASSVGFSGNYNEQFF
TGTGCCAGCAGCGTAGGGTTTAGCGGGAACTACAATGAGCAGTTCTTC
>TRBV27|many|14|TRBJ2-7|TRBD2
CASGTSGSGGEQYF
TGTGCCAGCGGGACTAGCGGGAGTGGGGGAGAGCAGTACTTC
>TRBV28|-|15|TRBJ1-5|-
CASSFSGHSNQPQHF
TGTGCCAGCAGTTTTTCGGGACACAGCAATCAGCCCCAGCATTTT
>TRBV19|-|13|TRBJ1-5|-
CASIPVSNQPQHF
TGTGCCAGTATCCCAGTGAGCAATCAGCCCCAGCATTTT
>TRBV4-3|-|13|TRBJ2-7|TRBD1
CASSLQGFDEQYF
TGCGCCAGCAGTCTACAGGGGTTCGACGAGCAGTACTTC
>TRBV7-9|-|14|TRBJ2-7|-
CASSLDQGSYEQYF
TGTGCCAGCAGCTTAGACCAGGGGTCCTACGAGCAGTACTTC
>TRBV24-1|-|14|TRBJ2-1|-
CATSDFPRVNEQFF
TGTGCCACCAGTGATTTCCCCAGGGTAAATGAGCAGTTCTTC
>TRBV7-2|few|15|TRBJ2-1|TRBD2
CASSFGSGAYNEQFF
TGTGCCAGCAGCTTTGGTAGCGGGGCCTACAATGAGCAGTTCTTC
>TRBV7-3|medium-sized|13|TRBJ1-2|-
CASSLNSADGYTF
TGTGCCAGCAGCTTAAACTCGGCGGATGGCTACACCTTC
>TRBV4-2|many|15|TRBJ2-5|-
CASSLTGGRGETQYF
TGTGCCAGCAGCCTCACGGGGGGCCGGGGAGAGACCCAGTACTTC
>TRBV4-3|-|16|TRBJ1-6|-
CASSQASTADNSPLHF
TGCGCCAGCAGCCAAGCTTCGACAGCCGATAATTCACCCCTCCACTTT
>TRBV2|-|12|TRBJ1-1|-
CASSAVNTEAFF
TGTGCCAGCAGTGCGGTGAACACTGAAGCTTTCTTT
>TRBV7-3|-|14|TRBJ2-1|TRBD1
CASSPGTGAGEQFF
TGTGCCAGCAGTCCCGGGACAGGGGCAGGTGAGCAGTTCTTC
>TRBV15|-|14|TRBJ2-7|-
CATSRGLEVPEQYF
TGTGCCACCAGCAGAGGCTTAGAAGTCCCGGAGCAGTACTTC
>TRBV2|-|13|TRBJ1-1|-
CASSVKRGNEAFF
TGTGCCAGCAGTGTAAAGAGGGGGAATGAAGCTTTCTTT
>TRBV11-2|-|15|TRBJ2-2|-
CASSLVRGRVGELFF
TGTGCCAGCAGCTTAGTCAGGGGACGAGTCGGGGAGCTGTTTTTT
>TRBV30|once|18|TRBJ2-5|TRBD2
CAADMRGGVTIHQETQYF
TGTGCCGCGGACATGAGGGGAGGGGTTACGATTCACCAAGAGACCCAGTACTTC
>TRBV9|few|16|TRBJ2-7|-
CASSATGLTFSYEQYF
TGTGCCAGCAGCGCAACGGGACTCACGTTTTCCTACGAGCAGTACTTC
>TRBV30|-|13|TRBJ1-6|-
CAWKLQPNSPLHF
TGTGCCTGGAAATTACAGCCAAATTCACCCCTCCACTTT
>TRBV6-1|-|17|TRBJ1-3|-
CASSERGPSSSGNTIYF
TGTGCCAGCAGTGAACGGGGTCCTTCTAGCTCTGGAAACACCATATATTTT
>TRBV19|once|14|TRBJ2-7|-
CASSMGLAPYEQYF
TGTGCCAGTAGTATGGGTCTAGCTCCCTACGAGCAGTACTTC
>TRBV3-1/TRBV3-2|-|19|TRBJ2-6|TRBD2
CASSPGGLAGVAGANVLTF
TGTGCCAGCAGCCCGGGTGGACTAGCGGGAGTAGCTGGGGCCAACGTCCTGACTTTC
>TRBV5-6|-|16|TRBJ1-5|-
CASSLGWTRGPQPQHF
TGTGCCAGCAGCTTGGGGTGGACCAGAGGGCCACAGCCCCAGCATTTT
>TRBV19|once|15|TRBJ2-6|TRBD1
CASSIWTGKANVLTF
TGTGCCAGTAGTATTTGGACAGGGAAGGCCAACGTCCTGACTTTC
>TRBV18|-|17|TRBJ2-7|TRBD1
CASSLLTSRDRGPEQYF
TGTGCCAGCTCATTATTAACGTCCCGGGACAGGGGGCCCGAGCAGTACTTC
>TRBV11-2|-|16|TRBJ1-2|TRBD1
CASSTPGQGTIGGYTF
TGTGCCAGCAGCACCCCGGGACAGGGTACGATCGGTGGCTACACCTTC
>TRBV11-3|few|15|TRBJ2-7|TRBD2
CASSLGTSGNNEQYF
TGTGCCAGCAGCCTAGGGACTAGCGGGAACAACGAGCAGTACTTC
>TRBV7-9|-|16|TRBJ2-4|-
CASSLGLVFAKNIQYF
TGTGCCAGCAGCTTAGGTCTAGTATTTGCCAAAAACATTCAGTACTTC
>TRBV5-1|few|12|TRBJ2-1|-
CASSLSSDEQFF
TGCGCCAGCAGCTTGAGTAGCGATGAGCAGTTCTTC
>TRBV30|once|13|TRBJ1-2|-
CAWRTGTNYGYTF
TGTGCCTGGAGAACGGGGACTAACTATGGCTACACCTTC